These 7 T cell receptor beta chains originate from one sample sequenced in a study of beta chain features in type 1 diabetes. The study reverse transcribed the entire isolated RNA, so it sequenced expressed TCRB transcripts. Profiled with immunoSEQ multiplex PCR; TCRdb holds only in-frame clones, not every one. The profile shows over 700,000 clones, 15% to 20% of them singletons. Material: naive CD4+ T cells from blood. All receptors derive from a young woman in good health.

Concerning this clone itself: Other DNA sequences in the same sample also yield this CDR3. This CDR3 reads CASSLVPGADTQYF. CDR3 DNA: TGCGCCAGCAGCTTGGTCCCGGGAGCAGATACGCAGTATTTT. V gene TRBV5-1 combines with J gene TRBJ2-3, with D possibly being TRBD2 (6 bases). From germline, CDR1 is SGHRS and CDR2 YFSETQ. CDR3 length: 14 amino acids. Trimming took 0 bases from V and 4 from J, leaving 9 bases between them.

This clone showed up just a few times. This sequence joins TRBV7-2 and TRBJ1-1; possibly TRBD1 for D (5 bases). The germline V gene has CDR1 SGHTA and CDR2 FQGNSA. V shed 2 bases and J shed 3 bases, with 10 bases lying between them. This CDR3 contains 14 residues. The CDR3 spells CASSLWEGHTEAFF. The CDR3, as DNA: TGTGCCAGCAGCTTATGGGAGGGGCACACTGAAGCTTTCTTT.

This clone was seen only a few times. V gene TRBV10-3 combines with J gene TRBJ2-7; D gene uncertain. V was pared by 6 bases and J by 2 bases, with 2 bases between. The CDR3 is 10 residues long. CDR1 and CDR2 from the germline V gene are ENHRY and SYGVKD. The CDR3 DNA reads TGTGCCATCAGGACCTACGAGCAGTACTTC. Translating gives CAIRTYEQYF.

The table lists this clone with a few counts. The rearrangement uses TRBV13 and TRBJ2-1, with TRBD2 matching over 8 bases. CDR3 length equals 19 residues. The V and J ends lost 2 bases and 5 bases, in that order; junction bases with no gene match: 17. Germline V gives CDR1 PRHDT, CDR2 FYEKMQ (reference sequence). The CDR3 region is CASSLTITIVTGLDNEQFF. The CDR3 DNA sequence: TGTGCCAGCAGCTTAACTATTACCATCGTGACGGGACTAGACAATGAGCAGTTCTTC.

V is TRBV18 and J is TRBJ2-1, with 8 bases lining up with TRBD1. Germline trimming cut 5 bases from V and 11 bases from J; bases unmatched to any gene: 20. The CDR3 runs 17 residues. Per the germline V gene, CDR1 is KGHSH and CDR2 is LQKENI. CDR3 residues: CASSTTPGQGAGAQQFF. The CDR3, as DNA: TGTGCCAGCTCAACAACCCCCGGACAGGGCGCTGGGGCTCAGCAGTTCTTC.

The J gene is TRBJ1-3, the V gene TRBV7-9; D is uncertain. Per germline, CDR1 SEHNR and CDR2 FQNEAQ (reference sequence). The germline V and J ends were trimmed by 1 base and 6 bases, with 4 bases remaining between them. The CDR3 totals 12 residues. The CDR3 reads CASSLEENTIYF. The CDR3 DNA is TGTGCCAGCAGCTTAGAAGAAAACACCATATATTTT.

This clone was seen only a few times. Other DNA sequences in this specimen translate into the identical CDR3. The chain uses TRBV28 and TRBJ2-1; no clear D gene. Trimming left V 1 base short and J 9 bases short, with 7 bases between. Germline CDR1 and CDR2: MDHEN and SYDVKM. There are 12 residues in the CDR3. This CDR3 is CASSLLGREQFF. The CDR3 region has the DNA TGTGCCAGCAGTTTATTGGGTCGTGAGCAGTTCTTC.